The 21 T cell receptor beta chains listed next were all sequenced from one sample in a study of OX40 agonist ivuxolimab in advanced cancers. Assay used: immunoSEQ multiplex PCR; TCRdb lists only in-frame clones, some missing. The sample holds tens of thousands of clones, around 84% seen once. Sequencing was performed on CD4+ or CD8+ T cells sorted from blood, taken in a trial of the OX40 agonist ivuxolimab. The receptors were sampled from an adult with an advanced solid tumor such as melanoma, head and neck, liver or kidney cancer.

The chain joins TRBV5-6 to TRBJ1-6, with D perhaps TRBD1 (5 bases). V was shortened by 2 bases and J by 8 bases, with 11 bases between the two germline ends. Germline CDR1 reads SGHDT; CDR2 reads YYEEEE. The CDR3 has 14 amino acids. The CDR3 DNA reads TGTGCCAGCAGCTTAAACAGAGGGGATTCACCCCTCCACTTT. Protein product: CASSLNRGDSPLHF.

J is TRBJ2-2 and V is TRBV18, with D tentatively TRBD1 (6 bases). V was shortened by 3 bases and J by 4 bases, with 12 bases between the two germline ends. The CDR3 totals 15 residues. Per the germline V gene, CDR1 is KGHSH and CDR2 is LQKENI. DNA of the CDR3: TGTGCCAGCTCACCCGGACAGAAACTCACCGGGGAGCTGTTTTTT. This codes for CASSPGQKLTGELFF.

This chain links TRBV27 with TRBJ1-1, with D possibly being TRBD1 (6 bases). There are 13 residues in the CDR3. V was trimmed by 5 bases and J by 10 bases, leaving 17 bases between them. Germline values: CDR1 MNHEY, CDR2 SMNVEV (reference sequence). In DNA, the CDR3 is TGTGCCAGCAGTACAGGGACTCGGATAGCAGCTTTCTTT. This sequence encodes CASSTGTRIAAFF.

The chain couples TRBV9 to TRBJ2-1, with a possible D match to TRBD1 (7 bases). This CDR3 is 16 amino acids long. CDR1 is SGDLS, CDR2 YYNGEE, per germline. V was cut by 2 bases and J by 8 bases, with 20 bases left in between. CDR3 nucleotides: TGTGCCAGCAGCGTCGTCGCCCAGGGGGGATCTCATGAGCAGTTCTTC. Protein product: CASSVVAQGGSHEQFF.

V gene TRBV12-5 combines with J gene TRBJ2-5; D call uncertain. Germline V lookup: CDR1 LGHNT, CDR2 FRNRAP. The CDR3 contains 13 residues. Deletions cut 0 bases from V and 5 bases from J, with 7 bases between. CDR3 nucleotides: TGTGCTAGTGGTTTGGTGGCCGTGGAGACCCAGTACTTC. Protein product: CASGLVAVETQYF.

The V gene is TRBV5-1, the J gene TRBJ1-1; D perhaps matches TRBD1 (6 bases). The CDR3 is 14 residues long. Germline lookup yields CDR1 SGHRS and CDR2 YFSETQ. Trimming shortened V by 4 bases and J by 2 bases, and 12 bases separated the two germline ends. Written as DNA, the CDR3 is TGCGCCAGCAGCCCCCAGGGGACTAACACTGAAGCTTTCTTT. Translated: CASSPQGTNTEAFF. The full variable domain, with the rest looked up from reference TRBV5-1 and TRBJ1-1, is KAGVTQTPRYLIKTRGQQVTLSCSPISGHRSVSWYQQTPGQGLQFLFEYFSETQRNKGNFPGRFSGRQFSNSRSEMNVSTLELGDSALYLCASSPQGTNTEAFFGQGTRLTVV.

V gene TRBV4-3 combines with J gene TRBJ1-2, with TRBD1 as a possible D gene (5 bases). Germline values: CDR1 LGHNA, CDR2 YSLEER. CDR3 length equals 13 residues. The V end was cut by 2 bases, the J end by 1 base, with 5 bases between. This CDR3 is CASSQQGNYGYTF. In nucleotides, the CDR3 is TGCGCCAGCAGCCAACAGGGTAACTATGGCTACACCTTC.

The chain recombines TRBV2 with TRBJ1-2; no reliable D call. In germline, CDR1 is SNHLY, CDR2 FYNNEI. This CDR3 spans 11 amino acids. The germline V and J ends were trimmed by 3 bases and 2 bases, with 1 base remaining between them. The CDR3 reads CASSDNYGYTF. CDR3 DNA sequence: TGTGCCAGCAGTGACAACTATGGCTACACCTTC.

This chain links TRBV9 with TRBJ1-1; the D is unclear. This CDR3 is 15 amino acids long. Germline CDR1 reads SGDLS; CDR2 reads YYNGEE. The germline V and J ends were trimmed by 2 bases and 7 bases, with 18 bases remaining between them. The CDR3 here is CASSVLSSGGLEAFF. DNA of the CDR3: TGTGCCAGCAGCGTTCTCTCTTCCGGAGGGCTTGAAGCTTTCTTT.

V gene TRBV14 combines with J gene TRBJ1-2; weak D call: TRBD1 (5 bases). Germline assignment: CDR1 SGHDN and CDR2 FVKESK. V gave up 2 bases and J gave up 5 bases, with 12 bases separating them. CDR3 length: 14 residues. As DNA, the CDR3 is TGTGCCAGCAGCCAATTGGGACCGATTTATGGCTACACCTTC. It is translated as CASSQLGPIYGYTF.

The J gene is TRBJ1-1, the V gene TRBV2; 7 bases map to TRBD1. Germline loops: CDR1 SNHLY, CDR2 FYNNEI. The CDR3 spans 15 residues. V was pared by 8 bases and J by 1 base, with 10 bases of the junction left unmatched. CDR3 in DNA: TGTGCCAGCCGAACGACAGGGTTCCCGAACACTGAAGCTTTCTTT. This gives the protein CASRTTGFPNTEAFF. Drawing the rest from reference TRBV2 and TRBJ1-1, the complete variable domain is EPEVTQTPSHQVTQMGQEVILRCVPISNHLYFYWYRQILGQKVEFLVSFYNNEISEKSEIFDDQFSVERPDGSNFTLKIRSTKLEDSAMYFCASRTTGFPNTEAFFGQGTRLTVV.

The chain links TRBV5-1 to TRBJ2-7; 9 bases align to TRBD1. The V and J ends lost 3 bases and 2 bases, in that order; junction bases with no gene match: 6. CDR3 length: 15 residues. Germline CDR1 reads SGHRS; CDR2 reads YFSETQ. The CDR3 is CASSSLGQGPYEQYF. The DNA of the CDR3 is TGCGCCAGCAGCTCCCTCGGACAGGGGCCCTACGAGCAGTACTTC.

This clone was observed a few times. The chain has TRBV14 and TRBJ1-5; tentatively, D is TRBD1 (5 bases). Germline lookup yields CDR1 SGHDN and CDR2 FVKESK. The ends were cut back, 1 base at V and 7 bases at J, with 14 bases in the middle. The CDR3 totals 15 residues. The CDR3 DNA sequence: TGTGCCAGCAGCCAAGGTGCAGGGACGGGGCAGCCCCAGCATTTT. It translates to CASSQGAGTGQPQHF.

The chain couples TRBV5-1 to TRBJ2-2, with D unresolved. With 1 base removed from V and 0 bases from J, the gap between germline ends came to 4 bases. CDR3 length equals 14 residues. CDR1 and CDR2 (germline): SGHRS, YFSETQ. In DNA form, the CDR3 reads TGCGCCAGCAGCTTGAAAACGAACACCGGGGAGCTGTTTTTT. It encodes CASSLKTNTGELFF.

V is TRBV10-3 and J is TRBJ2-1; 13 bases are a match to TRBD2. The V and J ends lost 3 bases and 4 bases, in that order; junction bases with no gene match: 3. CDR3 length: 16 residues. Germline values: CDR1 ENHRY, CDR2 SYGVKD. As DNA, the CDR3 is TGTGCCATCAGTGAAAGGGGACTAGCGGGATACAATGAGCAGTTCTTC. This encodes CAISERGLAGYNEQFF.

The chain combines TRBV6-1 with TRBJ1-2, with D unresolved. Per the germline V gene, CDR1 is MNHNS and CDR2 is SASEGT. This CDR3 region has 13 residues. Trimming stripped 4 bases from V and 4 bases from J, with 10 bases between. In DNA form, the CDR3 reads TGTGCCAGCAGTGTGGACGGACTCTATGGCTACACCTTC. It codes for CASSVDGLYGYTF.

The CDR3 spells CSANFYGYTF. The CDR3 nucleotides are TGCAGTGCTAACTTCTATGGCTACACCTTC. The gene calls are TRBV20-1 and TRBJ1-2; D gene uncertain. V was pared by 4 bases and J by 4 bases, with 4 bases between. This CDR3 is built from 10 residues. Germline V CDR1 and CDR2: DFQATT, SNEGSKA (reference sequence).

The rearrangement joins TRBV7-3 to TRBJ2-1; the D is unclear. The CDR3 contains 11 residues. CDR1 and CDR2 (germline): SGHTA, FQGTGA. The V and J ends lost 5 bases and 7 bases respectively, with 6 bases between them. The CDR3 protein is CASSVGNEQFF. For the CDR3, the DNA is TGTGCCAGCAGCGTTGGGAATGAGCAGTTCTTC.

The CDR3 sequence: CASSKQRDKNTEAFF. The CDR3 DNA reads TGTGCCAGCAGCAAACAGAGGGACAAGAACACTGAAGCTTTCTTT. The V and J genes are TRBV21-1 and TRBJ1-1; the table's TRBD1 call for D was not verified on the DNA. TRBV21-1 is shown as a pseudogene. This CDR3 comprises 15 residues.

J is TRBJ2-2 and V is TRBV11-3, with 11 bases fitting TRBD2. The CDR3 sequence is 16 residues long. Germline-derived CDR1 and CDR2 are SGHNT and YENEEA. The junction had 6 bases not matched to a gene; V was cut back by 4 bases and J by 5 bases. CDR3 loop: CASSSLAGGETGELFF. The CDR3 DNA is TGTGCCAGCAGCTCGCTAGCGGGGGGAGAGACCGGGGAGCTGTTTTTT. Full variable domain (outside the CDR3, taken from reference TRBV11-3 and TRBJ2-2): EAGVVQSPRYKIIEKKQPVAFWCNPISGHNTLYWYLQNLGQGPELLIRYENEEAVDDSQLPKDRFSAERLKGVDSTLKIQPAELGDSAVYLCASSSLAGGETGELFFGEGSRLTVL.

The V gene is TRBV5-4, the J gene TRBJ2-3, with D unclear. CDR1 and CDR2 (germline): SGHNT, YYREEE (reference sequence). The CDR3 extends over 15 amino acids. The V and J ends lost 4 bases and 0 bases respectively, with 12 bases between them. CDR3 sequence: CASSPRGFSTDTQYF. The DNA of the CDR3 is TGTGCCAGCAGCCCACGAGGTTTTAGCACAGATACGCAGTATTTT.